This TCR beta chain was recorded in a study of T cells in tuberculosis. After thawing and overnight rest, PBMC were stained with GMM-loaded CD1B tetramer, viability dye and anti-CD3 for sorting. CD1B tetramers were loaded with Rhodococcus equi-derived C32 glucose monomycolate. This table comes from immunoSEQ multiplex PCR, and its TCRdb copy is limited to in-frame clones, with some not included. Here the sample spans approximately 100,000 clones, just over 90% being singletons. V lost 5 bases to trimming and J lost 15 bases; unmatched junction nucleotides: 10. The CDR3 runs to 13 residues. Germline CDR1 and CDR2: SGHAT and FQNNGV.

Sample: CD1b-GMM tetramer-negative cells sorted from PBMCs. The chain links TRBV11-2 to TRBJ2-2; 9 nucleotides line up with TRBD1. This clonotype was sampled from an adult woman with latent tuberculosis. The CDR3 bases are TGTGCCAGCAGCGTCGGACAGGGGCGGGCGGTGTTTTTT. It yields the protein CASSVGQGRAVFF. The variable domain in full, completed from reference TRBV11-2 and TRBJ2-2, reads EAGVAQSPRYKIIEKRQSVAFWCNPISGHATLYWYQQILGQGPKLLIQFQNNGVVDDSQLPKDRFSAERLKGVDSTLKIQPAKLEDSAVYLCASSVGQGRAVFFGEGSRLTVL.